Listed below are T cell receptor beta chains from one sample, sequenced in a study of T cell repertoires in cytomegalovirus infection. TCRdb reprocessed the reads via MiXCR and lists one record per CDR3 protein. The data contain 700,000 to 900,000 distinct CDR3 sequences, just under 30% of them singletons. For these TCRs, the target antigens are not known. The material was cultured CD8+ T cells from PBMCs, obtained from culture after CMV antigen stimulation. The receptors were sampled from a human donor in good health (CMV status not recorded). Some clones in this sample may be carry-over from other donors' samples. CDR3s include the opening cysteine and the closing phenylalanine or tryptophan. Each record gives: V gene, CDR3 protein.

TRBV27,CASAWRAEAFF
TRBV2,CASTGTSGVNEQFF
TRBV27,CASSPLAGTGNTIYF
TRBV27,CASSPRGLLYGYTF
TRBV11-2,CASSLLASLSTDTQYF
TRBV5-4,CASSPGQGSSYNSPLHF
TRBV7-6,CASSPGVELFF
TRBV10-3,CAISERGELTDTQYF
TRBV7-9,CASSGWGMSSGNTIYF
TRBV7-6,CASSLNRDDNQPQHF
TRBV11-1,CASSLGGQGAYNEQFF
TRBV20-1,CSARGGDYYNEQFF
TRBV19,CASTFGTNSPLHF
TRBV6-5,CASSLLAGGVYNEQFF